This T cell receptor (beta chain) was documented in a study of blood T cell repertoires in COVID-19. V was cut by 5 bases and J by 2 bases, with 18 bases left in between. The CDR3 extends over 16 amino acids. The table lists this clone with a few counts. TCRdb's copy holds only in-frame clones and misses some; the assay was immunoSEQ multiplex PCR. The sample yields fewer than 150,000 clones, roughly 81% seen once. The receptor was derived from a human donor in a cohort sampled during active COVID-19. Sequencing was performed on peripheral blood. The chain has TRBV6-7 and TRBJ2-5; D uncertain. TRBV6-7 is placed among ORFs of uncertain function. This CDR3 reads CASSPPPTRSQETQYF. The CDR3 region has the DNA TGTGCCAGCAGTCCACCCCCGACAAGGTCGCAAGAGACCCAGTACTTC.